This record concerns one T cell receptor beta chain sequence. The specificity of this receptor is unknown. No qualities accompany the bases; no much larger clone lies one base away. The time point label for this specimen denotes: about 28 days (+/-7) after the second vaccine dose. Because spike-specific TCR depth and breadth did not differ between the two schedules, AZD1222 recipients who got a second dose at roughly 4 weeks were pooled with those who got a second dose at roughly 12 weeks. Vaccinee samples were obtained from the UK trials COV001 and COV002, which included a single-blind randomized controlled phase 2/3 trial of AZD1222 (ChAdOx1 nCoV-19) in healthy adults. Trial participant PBMC samples were collected at day 0 and day 28 after the second dose for TCRbeta chain sequencing. This sample was included in a study of T cell responses to AZD1222 COVID-19 vaccine (dated by TCRdb to the early 2020s). As for the study more broadly: A total of 233 trial participants underwent TCR sequencing, of whom about 200 had received two doses of AZD1222 and approximately 25 had received two doses of the MenACWY control vaccine. Trial participants were enrolled by age into subgroups of 18-55, 56-69 and 70-plus years, and approximately 150, 30 and 60 TCR-sequenced participants, respectively, were included in these subgroups.

The CDR3 regions of human TCRbeta chains were subjected to immunosequencing. Concerning the study's data processing: Repertoire TCRs were checked for matches against a reference library of SARS-CoV-2-specific TCRs that had been generated using the MIRA antigen-specificity platform. Breadth was defined as the fraction of unique TCRs that were SARS-CoV-2-associated, and depth was defined as the fraction of total T cells that were SARS-CoV-2-associated. Using the MIRA data, each spike-specific TCR was assigned both to the spike region to which the TCR was reactive and to a CD4 or CD8 class. Log10-transformed breadth and depth values were compared by one-way ANOVA with Sidak's multiple comparisons tests. TCRdb took over this immuneACCESS table, retaining in-frame rearrangements with V and J assigned. Such tables are incomplete; in checked studies, under half of the missing clones stem from an unresolved V gene, and the remainder is unexplained. D and trimming were read from the DNA, whereas the V and J calls and clone size are those reported in that table. This sample comprises some 130,000 clones, approximately 91% of them detected only once. Together, the top ten hold under 1.2% of the sample.

Overall study results and their limits: The vaccine-associated CD4 TCRs covered the entire spike protein, and the dominant responses fell in regions 160-218 and 743-854. Conclusions about previously exposed vaccinees are limited, since just 6 or 7 AZD1222 recipients were seropositive for SARS-CoV-2 at baseline. Epitopes outside the regions mutated in the B.1.351 and B.1.1.7 variants were reportedly recognized by nearly half of the unique spike-specific TCRs. Spike-specific TCR breadth and depth rose significantly after two AZD1222 doses compared with day 0 and with MenACWY recipients. In the small 56-69-year group, the increase in depth fell short of significance, most likely because of low power. No day 14 peak-response samples were available, so repertoires were characterized only after the peak T cell response. Participants were mostly white British and included more females than males, and it was suggested by the authors that clonal diversity may have been underestimated.

Trimming accounts for 0 bases at V and 5 bases at J, while the number of junction bases matched to no gene is 5. The CDR3 runs 14 amino acids, cysteine and phenylalanine included. The kept DNA is CDR3 alone, 42 bases in frame from the first base. CDR1 is given as SGHRS and CDR2 as YFSETQ, both from the germline V gene. The chain is encoded by TRBV5-1 joined to TRBJ2-7; TRBD2 fits 7 bases in the junction. The clonotype comes from an adult who received the AZD1222 COVID-19 vaccine. Specimen: peripheral blood, collected 28 days after the second AZD1222 dose. The DNA sequence is TGCGCCAGCAGCTTGGGGGGAGGGTACGACGAGCAGTACTTC. This is translated as CASSLGGGYDEQYF.